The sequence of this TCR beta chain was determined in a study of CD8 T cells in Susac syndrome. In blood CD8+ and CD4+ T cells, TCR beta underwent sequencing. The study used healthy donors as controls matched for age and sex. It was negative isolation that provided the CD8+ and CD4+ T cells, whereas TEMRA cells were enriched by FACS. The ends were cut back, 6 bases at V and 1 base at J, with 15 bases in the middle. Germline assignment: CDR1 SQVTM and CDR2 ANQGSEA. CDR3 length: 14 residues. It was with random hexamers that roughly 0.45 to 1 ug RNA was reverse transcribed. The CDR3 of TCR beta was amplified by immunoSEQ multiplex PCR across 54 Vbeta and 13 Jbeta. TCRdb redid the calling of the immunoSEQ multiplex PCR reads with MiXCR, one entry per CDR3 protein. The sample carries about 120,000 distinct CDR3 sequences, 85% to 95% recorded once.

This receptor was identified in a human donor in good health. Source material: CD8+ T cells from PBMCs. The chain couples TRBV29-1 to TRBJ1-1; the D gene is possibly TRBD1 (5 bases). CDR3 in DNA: TGCAGCGTGGTGTCCGGGGCCGGGAACACTGAAGCTTTCTTT. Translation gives CSVVSGAGNTEAFF.